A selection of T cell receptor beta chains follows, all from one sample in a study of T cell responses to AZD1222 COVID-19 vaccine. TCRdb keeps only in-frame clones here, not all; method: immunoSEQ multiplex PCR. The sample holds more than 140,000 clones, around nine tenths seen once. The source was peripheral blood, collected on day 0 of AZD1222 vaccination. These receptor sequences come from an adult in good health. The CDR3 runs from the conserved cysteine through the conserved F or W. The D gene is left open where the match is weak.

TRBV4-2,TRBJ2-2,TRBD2,CASSQEFGLAGGRTGELFF,TGTGCCAGCAGCCAGGAATTTGGACTAGCGGGAGGGCGGACCGGGGAGCTGTTTTTT
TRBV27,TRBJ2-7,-,CASSLSVAYEQYF,TGTGCCAGCAGTTTATCGGTTGCGTACGAGCAGTACTTC
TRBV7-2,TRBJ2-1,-,CASFRGYEQFF,TGTGCCAGCTTCAGGGGTTATGAGCAGTTCTTC
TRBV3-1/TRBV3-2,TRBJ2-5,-,CASSQGGKLGETQYF,TGTGCCAGCAGCCAAGGTGGCAAATTGGGGGAGACCCAGTACTTC
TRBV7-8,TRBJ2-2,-,CASSSEWPGELFF,TGTGCCAGCAGCTCCGAATGGCCCGGGGAGCTGTTTTTT
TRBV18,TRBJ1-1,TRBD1,CASSRVDRGTMNTEAFF,TGTGCCAGCTCACGAGTGGACAGGGGGACTATGAACACTGAAGCTTTCTTT
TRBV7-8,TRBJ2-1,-,CASSLLWGEQFF,TGTGCCAGCAGCCTACTGTGGGGGGAGCAGTTCTTC
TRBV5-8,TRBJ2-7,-,CASSLDRTRGQYF,TGTGCCAGCAGCTTGGACAGGACGAGGGGGCAGTACTTC
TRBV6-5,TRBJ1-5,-,CASSYSGGNQPQHF,TGTGCCAGCAGTTACTCGGGCGGGAATCAGCCCCAGCATTTT
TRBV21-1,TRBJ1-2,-,CASSKTQGVGYTF,TGTGCCAGCAGCAAAACACAGGGAGTTGGCTACACCTTC
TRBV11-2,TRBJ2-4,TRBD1,CASSLATGDPAKNIQYF,TGTGCCAGCAGCTTAGCCACAGGGGACCCAGCCAAAAACATTCAGTACTTC
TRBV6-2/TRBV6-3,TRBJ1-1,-,CASSKPTRVNTEAFF,TGTGCCAGCAGTAAACCAACCAGGGTAAACACTGAAGCTTTCTTT
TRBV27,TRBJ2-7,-,CASSGRLIGAHEQYF,TGTGCCAGCAGTGGCCGCTTGATCGGGGCCCACGAGCAGTACTTC
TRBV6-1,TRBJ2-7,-,CASSEGGEQYF,TGTGCCAGCAGTGAGGGGGGCGAGCAGTACTTC
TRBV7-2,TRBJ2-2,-,CASSLALSVGELFF,TGTGCCAGCAGCTTAGCGCTGAGCGTCGGGGAGCTGTTTTTT